This T cell receptor beta chain was found in a study of blood T cell repertoires in COVID-19 (dated by TCRdb to 2018 to 2021). Turning to the overall study: Samples covering the acute and convalescent phases of COVID-19 were provided by collaborators in the United States, Italy and Spain. The material from the prospective study consisted of cDNA or gDNA derived from T cells, B-cell-depleted T cells, or PBMCs. The dataset comprised deeply sampled blood TCRbeta repertoires from subjects exposed to, actively infected with, or recovered from COVID-19. The repertoires were made available in a free public database intended to serve as a resource for research on the immune response to SARS-CoV-2. The samples were drawn from two sources: the first 160 participants of the ongoing ImmuneRACE study, and approximately 1,300 subjects contributed by 6 global collaborators. The sample metadata nearly always contained a de-identified subject ID, COVID-19 status, age in years and sex. Where available, HLA class I and class II types were taken from metadata supplied by the sample provider and were not determined by assay-based typing. The investigation overall reported the following: The amount of clinical and demographic metadata varied by source and participant and was provided uncurated.

V loses 4 bases at its end and J loses 4 bases; junction bases beyond the gene matches: 8. As encoded in the germline V gene, CDR1 is SGHRS while CDR2 is YFSETQ. Including cysteine and phenylalanine, the CDR3 has 14 amino acids. The sequence is cut down to CDR3 DNA, 42 bases in frame from base 1. Notes on this clone: No cognate antigen has been identified for it. Base qualities are not provided; no much larger clone lies one nucleotide away.

Collaborating institutions collected whole blood in K2EDTA tubes following their own protocols. For TCRbeta analysis, collaborators shipped samples as frozen whole blood, isolated PBMCs, or DNA extracted from either of those sample types. The immunoSEQ Assay, a bias-controlled multiplex PCR, was used to amplify TCRbeta CDR3 regions from genomic DNA. Per the original workflow: Within the assay, amplification of reference gene primers was used to estimate how many nucleated cells each sample contained. To quantify the absolute abundance of each unique TCRbeta CDR3 rearrangement, sequence reads were collapsed and filtered. For each sample, productive Simpson clonality was calculated as the square root of Simpson's diversity index over productive rearrangements. Imported from immuneACCESS, the table was reduced by TCRdb to in-frame sequences with V and J called. These copies leave out some clones; in studies compared against another copy, an unresolved V gene accounts for under half, and the cause of the remainder is not known. V and J calls and clone size are those listed in that table; D and trimming were worked out from the DNA. The sample table shows some 150,000 clones, and approximately 88% are seen once. The ten largest clones add up to roughly 2% of the sample.

Input material: peripheral blood. The source of this sequence is a man aged 70-80 years with acute or convalescent COVID-19. The rearranged chain carries TRBV5-1 and TRBJ2-7; 7 junctional bases match TRBD1. The CDR3 protein: CASSNRQGPYEQYF. The sequenced DNA: TGCGCCAGCAGCAACCGACAGGGCCCATACGAGCAGTACTTC.